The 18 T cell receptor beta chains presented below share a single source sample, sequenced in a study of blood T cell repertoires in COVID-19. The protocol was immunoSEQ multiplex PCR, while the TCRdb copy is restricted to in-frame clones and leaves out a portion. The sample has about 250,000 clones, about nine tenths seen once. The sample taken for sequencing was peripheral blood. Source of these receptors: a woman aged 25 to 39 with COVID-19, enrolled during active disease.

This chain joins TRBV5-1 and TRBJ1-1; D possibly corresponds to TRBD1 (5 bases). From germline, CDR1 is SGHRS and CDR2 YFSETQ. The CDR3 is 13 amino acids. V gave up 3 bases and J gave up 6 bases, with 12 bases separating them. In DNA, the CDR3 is TGCGCCAGCAGCTCAGATTGGGGGGCTGAAGCTTTCTTT. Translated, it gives CASSSDWGAEAFF.

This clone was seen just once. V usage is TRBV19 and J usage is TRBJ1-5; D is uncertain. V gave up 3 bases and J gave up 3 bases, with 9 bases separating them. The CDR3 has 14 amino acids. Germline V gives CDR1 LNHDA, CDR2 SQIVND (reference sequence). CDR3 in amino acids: CASSITTYNQPQHF. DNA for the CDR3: TGTGCCAGTAGTATTACCACTTACAATCAGCCCCAGCATTTT.

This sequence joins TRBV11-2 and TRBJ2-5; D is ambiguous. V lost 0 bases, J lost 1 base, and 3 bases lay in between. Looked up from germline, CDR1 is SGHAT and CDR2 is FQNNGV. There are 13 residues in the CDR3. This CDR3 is CASSLDSQETQYF. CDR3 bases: TGTGCCAGCAGCTTAGACAGCCAAGAGACCCAGTACTTC. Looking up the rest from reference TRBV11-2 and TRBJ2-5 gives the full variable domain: EAGVAQSPRYKIIEKRQSVAFWCNPISGHATLYWYQQILGQGPKLLIQFQNNGVVDDSQLPKDRFSAERLKGVDSTLKIQPAKLEDSAVYLCASSLDSQETQYFGPGTRLLVL.

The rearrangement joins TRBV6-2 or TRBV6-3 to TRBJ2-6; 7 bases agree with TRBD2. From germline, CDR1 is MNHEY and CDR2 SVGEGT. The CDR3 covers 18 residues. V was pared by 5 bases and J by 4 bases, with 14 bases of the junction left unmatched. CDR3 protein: CASSAPETSRGGANVLTF. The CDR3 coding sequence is TGTGCCAGCAGTGCCCCCGAGACTAGCAGAGGGGGGGCCAACGTCCTGACTTTC.

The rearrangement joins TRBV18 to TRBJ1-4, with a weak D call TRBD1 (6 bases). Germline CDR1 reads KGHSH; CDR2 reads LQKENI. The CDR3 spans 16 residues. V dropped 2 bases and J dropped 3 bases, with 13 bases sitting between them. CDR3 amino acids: CASSPGTGPSNEKLFF. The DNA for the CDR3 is TGTGCCAGCTCACCAGGCACAGGGCCTTCTAATGAAAAACTGTTTTTT.

In DNA form, the CDR3 reads TGTGCCAGCAGCCCCGGGACAGGTTGTGGCTACACCTTC. It is translated as CASSPGTGCGYTF. The chain carries TRBV6-6 and TRBJ1-2, with 8 bases lining up with TRBD1. The CDR3 covers 13 residues. Per germline, CDR1 MNHNY and CDR2 SVGAGI (reference sequence). The V segment lost 6 bases and the J segment 7 bases; nucleotides outside the gene matches: 7.

The DNA for the CDR3 is TGTGCCAGCAGCTTAGCCCCGGGACAGGGTTTTATCCACGAGCAGTACTTC. It yields the protein CASSLAPGQGFIHEQYF. This chain joins TRBV11-2 and TRBJ2-7; 9 nucleotides line up with TRBD1. CDR3 length: 17 amino acids. Germline CDR1 is SGHAT and CDR2 is FQNNGV. Trimming took 1 base from V and 5 from J; bases not matched to a gene: 12.

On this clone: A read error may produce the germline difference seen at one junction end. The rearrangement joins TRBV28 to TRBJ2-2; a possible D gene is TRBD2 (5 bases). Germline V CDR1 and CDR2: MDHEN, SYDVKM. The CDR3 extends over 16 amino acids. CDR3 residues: CASSLRRLSNPGELFF. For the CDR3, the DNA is TGTGCCAGCAGTTTAAGGAGACTATCGAACCCCGGGGAGCTGTTTTTT.

The CDR3 DNA reads TGTGCCAGCAGCCCAGGGACTAGCGACAACACCGGGGAGCTGTTTTTT. Its translation: CASSPGTSDNTGELFF. The rearrangement uses TRBV7-9 and TRBJ2-2, with 10 bases matching TRBD2. The CDR3 loop spans 16 amino acids. Germline CDR1 and CDR2: SEHNR and FQNEAQ (reference sequence). With 5 bases clipped from V and 2 bases from J, the junction kept 5 bases outside the gene matches.

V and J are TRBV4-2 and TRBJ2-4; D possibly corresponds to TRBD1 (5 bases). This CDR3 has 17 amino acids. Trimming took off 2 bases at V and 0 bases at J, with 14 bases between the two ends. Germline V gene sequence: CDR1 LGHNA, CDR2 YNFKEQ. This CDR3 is CASSQLQTVTAKNIQYF. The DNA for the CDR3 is TGTGCCAGCAGCCAACTCCAGACAGTAACAGCCAAAAACATTCAGTACTTC.

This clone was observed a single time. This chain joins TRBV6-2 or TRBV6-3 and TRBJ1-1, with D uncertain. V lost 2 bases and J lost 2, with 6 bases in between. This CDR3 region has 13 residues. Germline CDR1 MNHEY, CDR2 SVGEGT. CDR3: CASSYGDNTEAFF. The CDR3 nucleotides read TGTGCCAGCAGTTACGGAGATAACACTGAAGCTTTCTTT.

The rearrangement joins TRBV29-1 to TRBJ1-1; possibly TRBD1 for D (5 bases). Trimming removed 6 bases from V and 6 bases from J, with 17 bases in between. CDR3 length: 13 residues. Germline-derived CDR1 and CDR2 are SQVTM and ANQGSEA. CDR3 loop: CSVGRVLSSEAFF. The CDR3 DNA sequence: TGCAGCGTCGGCAGGGTCTTAAGCTCTGAAGCTTTCTTT.

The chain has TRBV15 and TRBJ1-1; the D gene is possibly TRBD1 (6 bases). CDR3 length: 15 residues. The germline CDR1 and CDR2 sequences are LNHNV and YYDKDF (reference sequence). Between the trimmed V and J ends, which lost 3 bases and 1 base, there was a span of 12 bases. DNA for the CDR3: TGTGCCACCAGCAGGACAGGAGGTAAGAACACTGAAGCTTTCTTT. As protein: CATSRTGGKNTEAFF.

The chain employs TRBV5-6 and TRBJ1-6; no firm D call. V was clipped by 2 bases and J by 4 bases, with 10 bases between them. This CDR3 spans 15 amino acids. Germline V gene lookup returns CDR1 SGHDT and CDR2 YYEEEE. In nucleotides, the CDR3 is TGTGCCAGCAGCTTCGGTAGTCCGTATAATTCACCCCTCCACTTT. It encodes CASSFGSPYNSPLHF.

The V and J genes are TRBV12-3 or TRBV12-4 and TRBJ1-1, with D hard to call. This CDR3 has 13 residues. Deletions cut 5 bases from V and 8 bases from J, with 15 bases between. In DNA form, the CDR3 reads TGTGCCAGCAGTGCCGGAGTGAGCACGGAAGCTTTCTTT. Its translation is CASSAGVSTEAFF.

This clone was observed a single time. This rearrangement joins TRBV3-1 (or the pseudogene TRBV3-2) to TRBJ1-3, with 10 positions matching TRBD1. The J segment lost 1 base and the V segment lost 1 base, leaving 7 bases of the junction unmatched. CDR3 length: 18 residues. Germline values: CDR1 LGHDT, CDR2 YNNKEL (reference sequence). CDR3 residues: CASSQVGDRGASGNTIYF. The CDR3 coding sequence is TGTGCCAGCAGCCAAGTAGGGGACAGGGGAGCTTCTGGAAACACCATATATTTT.

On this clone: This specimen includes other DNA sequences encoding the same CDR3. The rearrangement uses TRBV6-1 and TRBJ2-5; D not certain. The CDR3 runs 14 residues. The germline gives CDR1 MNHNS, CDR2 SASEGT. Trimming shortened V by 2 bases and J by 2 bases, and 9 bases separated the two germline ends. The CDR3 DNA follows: TGTGCCAGCAGTGAATCCGGCAGGCAAGAGACCCAGTACTTC. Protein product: CASSESGRQETQYF.

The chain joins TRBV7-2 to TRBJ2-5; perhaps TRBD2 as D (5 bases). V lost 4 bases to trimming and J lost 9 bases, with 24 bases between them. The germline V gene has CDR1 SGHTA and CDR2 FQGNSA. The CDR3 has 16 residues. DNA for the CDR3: TGTGCCAGCAGCTCTCTGGTGGGCTTAGGGAGAGTGGCCCAGTACTTC. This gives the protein CASSSLVGLGRVAQYF.